The 15 T cell receptor beta chains given below trace back to one sample, sequenced in a study of a mutant IDH1 vaccine in newly diagnosed glioma (dated by TCRdb to the early 2020s). The time point label here, explained by the study, means: week 23, last vaccination. A 20-mer mutant IDH1 peptide at 300 micrograms in Montanide made up each vaccine dose, which was injected subcutaneously together with topical imiquimod. Library preparation was by the immunoSEQ multiplex PCR assay. In TCRdb, the immuneACCESS table is reduced to in-frame sequences with V and J assigned. These tables do not hold every clone; where another copy was compared, an unresolved V gene accounts for under half, and the others remain unexplained. The sample table records 70,000 to 95,000 clones; more than 80% of these occur just once. The ten most abundant clones make up 0.7% to 0.95% of the sample. Which antigens these TCRs recognize remains unknown.

The sequencing used PBMCs, collected from a glioma patient whose treatment included an IDH1 peptide vaccine. The origin of the receptors is a woman aged 50 to 65 with glioma.

The rearrangement links TRBV27 to TRBJ2-2, with D unresolved. The length of the CDR3 is 16 residues. Trimming took off 8 bases at V and 6 bases at J, with 22 bases between the two ends. The germline V gene encodes CDR1 MNHEY and CDR2 SMNVEV (reference sequence). CDR3 in DNA: TGTGCCAGCGGAAGATCCGGGCCTTTTCCCCCCGGGGAGCTGTTTTTT. This gives the protein CASGRSGPFPPGELFF.

The chain is built from TRBV2 and TRBJ2-4; 9 nucleotides line up with TRBD1. CDR3 size: 11 residues. Trimming cost V 10 bases and J 7 bases; bases outside gene matches: 2. Germline lookup yields CDR1 SNHLY and CDR2 FYNNEI. Written as DNA, the CDR3 is TGTGCCACCGGACAGGGGAACATTCAGTACTTC. Protein product: CATGQGNIQYF. Full variable domain (outside the CDR3, taken from reference TRBV2 and TRBJ2-4): EPEVTQTPSHQVTQMGQEVILRCVPISNHLYFYWYRQILGQKVEFLVSFYNNEISEKSEIFDDQFSVERPDGSNFTLKIRSTKLEDSAMYFCATGQGNIQYFGAGTRLSVL.

The chain is built from TRBV28 and TRBJ2-6; tentatively, D is TRBD1 or TRBD2 (5 bases each). This CDR3 is built from 17 residues. V lost 2 bases and J lost 2, with 13 bases in between. Germline CDR1 is MDHEN and CDR2 is SYDVKM. CDR3 sequence (DNA): TGTGCCAGCAGTTTAGAGTTTCGAGGGGCTGGGGCCAACGTCCTGACTTTC. This sequence encodes CASSLEFRGAGANVLTF.

V is TRBV5-4 and J is TRBJ2-3; 10 positions match TRBD1. V lost 4 bases, J lost 6 bases, and 11 bases stayed unmatched. CDR1 is SGHNT and CDR2 is YYREEE in the germline V gene (reference sequence). The CDR3 contains 16 residues. The CDR3, as DNA: TGTGCCAGCAGCAATCCGGGACAGGGGAGCTGGGATACGCAGTATTTT. Translated, it gives CASSNPGQGSWDTQYF.

The genes are TRBV19 and TRBJ1-5; TRBD1 matches at 7 bases. The CDR3 extends over 15 amino acids. Per germline, CDR1 LNHDA and CDR2 SQIVND (reference sequence). V shed 4 bases and J 3 bases; nucleotides not matched to a gene: 6. The CDR3: CASSTLQGVNQPQHF. Written as DNA, the CDR3 is TGTGCCAGTAGTACGCTTCAGGGGGTCAATCAGCCCCAGCATTTT.

The chain combines TRBV9 with TRBJ2-3; D gene uncertain. V shed 5 bases and J shed 4 bases, with 11 bases lying between them. Germline V gene data show CDR1 as SGDLS and CDR2 as YYNGEE. This CDR3 comprises 13 residues. The CDR3 spells CASSQASADTQYF. The CDR3 region has the DNA TGTGCCAGCAGTCAGGCTTCGGCAGATACGCAGTATTTT.

The V call is TRBV7-9, the J call TRBJ2-1, with TRBD2 identical over 9 bases. CDR1 is SEHNR and CDR2 is FQNEAQ in the germline V gene (reference sequence). Germline trimming cut 5 bases from V and 8 bases from J; bases unmatched to any gene: 10. The CDR3 spans 15 residues. DNA of the CDR3: TGTGCCAGCAGCCGTTGGACTAGCGTTGACGATGAGCAGTTCTTC. Its translation is CASSRWTSVDDEQFF.

The chain is built from TRBV6-1 and TRBJ2-7; 8 bases fit TRBD1. This CDR3 contains 14 residues. Germline CDR1 MNHNS, CDR2 SASEGT. The trim removed 5 bases at V and 0 bases at J, leaving 3 bases unmatched. The CDR3 bases are TGTGCCAGCAGTACCGGACAGGGCTCCTACGAGCAGTACTTC. This translates into CASSTGQGSYEQYF.

The chain uses TRBV6-6 and TRBJ2-7, with D perhaps matching TRBD1 (6 bases). Germline V gene data show CDR1 as MNHNY and CDR2 as SVGAGI (reference sequence). The ends were cut back, 11 bases at V and 2 bases at J, with 13 bases in the middle. The CDR3 length is 12 residues. CDR3 region: CACSTGTYEQYF. In nucleotides, the CDR3 is TGTGCCTGTTCGACAGGTACCTACGAGCAGTACTTC.

V gene TRBV7-2 combines with J gene TRBJ1-3; D gene uncertain. V gave up 5 bases and J gave up 0 bases, with 14 bases separating them. Germline values: CDR1 SGHTA, CDR2 FQGNSA. The length of the CDR3 is 16 residues. CDR3 nucleotides: TGTGCCAGCAGCGCCCGGACGGGATTCTCTGGAAACACCATATATTTT. This codes for CASSARTGFSGNTIYF.

This clone occurred once. The rearrangement links TRBV7-2 to TRBJ2-1; 10 nucleotides line up with TRBD2. CDR1 and CDR2 (germline): SGHTA, FQGNSA. CDR3 size: 16 residues. The junction had 11 bases not matched to a gene; V was cut back by 5 bases and J by 7 bases. CDR3 DNA: TGTGCCAGCAGCCTGTACCTAGCGGGAGTTTCGAATGAGCAGTTCTTC. Protein: CASSLYLAGVSNEQFF.

This rearrangement joins TRBV5-1 to TRBJ1-5, with unresolved D. CDR1 is SGHRS and CDR2 is YFSETQ in the germline V gene. V was clipped by 1 base and J by 4 bases, with 12 bases between them. CDR3 length equals 15 residues. For the CDR3, the DNA is TGCGCCAGCAGCTTGACGATCGGGGATAATCAGCCCCAGCATTTT. It encodes CASSLTIGDNQPQHF. Full variable domain (missing parts from reference TRBV5-1 and TRBJ1-5): KAGVTQTPRYLIKTRGQQVTLSCSPISGHRSVSWYQQTPGQGLQFLFEYFSETQRNKGNFPGRFSGRQFSNSRSEMNVSTLELGDSALYLCASSLTIGDNQPQHFGDGTRLSIL.

For the CDR3, the DNA is TGCGCCAGCAGTGTAACTAGCGGCCAAGAGACCCAGTACTTC. This sequence encodes CASSVTSGQETQYF. V and J are TRBV10-2 and TRBJ2-5; 8 positions agree with TRBD2. The CDR3 loop spans 14 amino acids. The junction had 2 bases not matched to a gene; V was cut back by 4 bases and J by 1 base. In germline, CDR1 is WSHSY, CDR2 SAAADI.

V and J are TRBV6-5 and TRBJ2-5, with 12 bases fitting TRBD1. In germline, CDR1 is MNHEY, CDR2 SVGAGI. The CDR3 length is 14 residues. V was pared by 4 bases and J by 11 bases, with 8 bases of the junction left unmatched. This CDR3 reads CASSWGTGGWEQYF. CDR3 nucleotide sequence: TGTGCCAGCAGTTGGGGGACAGGGGGCTGGGAGCAGTACTTC.

The CDR3 region has the DNA TGTGCCAGCAGTTTGGGTTCTGAGACCCAGTACTTC. Amino acids: CASSLGSETQYF. This chain joins TRBV28 and TRBJ2-5; D is uncertain. Germline loops: CDR1 MDHEN, CDR2 SYDVKM. V was pared by 3 bases and J by 5 bases, with 7 bases between. CDR3 size: 12 residues.